One and the same sample provided the 30 T cell receptor beta chains below, sequenced in a study of cytomegalovirus exposure and HLA in healthy donors. The study ran its PCR with 60 Vbeta and 13 Jbeta primers. Produced via immunoSEQ multiplex PCR; TCRdb's table is partial and in-frame only. The sample has 150,000 to 200,000 clones; about 82% are singletons. Input material: PBMCs. These receptors originate from a woman younger than 45 in good health and CMV-seronegative.

This clone was found once. The chain carries TRBV7-2 and TRBJ2-3; D might be TRBD1 (6 bases). Trimming took 5 bases from V and 6 from J, leaving 15 bases between them. The CDR3 covers 14 residues. CDR1 is SGHTA, CDR2 FQGNSA, per germline. CDR3 nucleotides: TGTGCCAGCAGCCTCGATGGGGGCGGGGATACGCAGTATTTT. This codes for CASSLDGGGDTQYF.

The sample holds a few counts of this clone. The J gene is TRBJ2-5, the V gene TRBV18; tentatively, D is TRBD2 (6 bases). CDR1 and CDR2 from the germline V gene are KGHSH and LQKENI. The CDR3 spans 15 residues. The V gene lost 4 bases and the J gene lost 0 bases, with 12 bases spanning the gap. CDR3 sequence: CASSLNRDYQETQYF. CDR3 coding DNA: TGTGCCAGCTCACTCAACCGGGACTACCAAGAGACCCAGTACTTC.

This sequence joins TRBV10-3 and TRBJ2-3; 7 bases line up with TRBD2. The CDR3 extends over 15 amino acids. The J segment lost 1 base and the V segment lost 5 bases, leaving 6 bases of the junction unmatched. Germline lookup yields CDR1 ENHRY and CDR2 SYGVKD. The CDR3 is CAISRGDGRTDTQYF. CDR3 DNA: TGTGCCATCAGTCGGGGGGACGGACGCACAGATACGCAGTATTTT.

This chain uses TRBV6-1 with TRBJ2-3, with 9 bases identical to TRBD2. Germline-derived CDR1 and CDR2 are MNHNS and SASEGT. The V gene end was trimmed by 4 bases and the J gene end by 4 bases; junction bases not matched to a gene: 6. CDR3 length: 15 residues. The CDR3 sequence is CASSGLAGNSDTQYF. The CDR3 DNA follows: TGTGCCAGCAGTGGGCTAGCGGGGAATTCAGATACGCAGTATTTT.

The chain couples TRBV30 to TRBJ1-2; D ambiguous. CDR3 size: 11 residues. From germline, CDR1 is GTSNPN and CDR2 SVGIG (reference sequence). Trimming cost V 0 bases and J 7 bases, with 6 bases left between them. The CDR3 protein is CAWSVGVGYTF. The CDR3, as DNA: TGTGCCTGGAGTGTCGGTGTTGGCTACACCTTC.

This clone was seen only once. This sequence joins TRBV7-9 and TRBJ2-7; D not resolved. V lost 3 bases and J 4 bases, leaving 4 bases between the germline ends. There are 11 residues in the CDR3. Germline CDR1 and CDR2: SEHNR and FQNEAQ (reference sequence). CDR3 bases: TGTGCCAGCAGCTTCAGGTACGAGCAGTACTTC. Amino acids: CASSFRYEQYF.

The chain links TRBV11-2 to TRBJ2-3, with 8 bases that match TRBD2. The junction had 7 bases not matched to a gene; V was cut back by 5 bases and J by 3 bases. Germline V gene data show CDR1 as SGHAT and CDR2 as FQNNGV. The CDR3 length is 15 residues. CDR3 amino acids: CASSKGGLETDTQYF. The CDR3 DNA is TGTGCCAGCAGCAAAGGGGGACTAGAGACAGATACGCAGTATTTT.

The rearrangement joins TRBV11-2 to TRBJ2-3; the match to TRBD2 covers 7 bases. Germline lookup yields CDR1 SGHAT and CDR2 FQNNGV. V was clipped by 2 bases and J by 2 bases; unmatched bases: 13. This CDR3 has 18 amino acids. CDR3 amino acids: CASSLLRAGDGSTDTQYF. CDR3 DNA: TGTGCCAGCAGCTTACTTCGGGCGGGGGATGGTTCCACAGATACGCAGTATTTT.

V is TRBV18 and J is TRBJ1-4; TRBD1 is a possible D gene (5 bases). The germline V gene has CDR1 KGHSH and CDR2 LQKENI. The CDR3 consists of 15 residues. V lost 3 bases and J 3 bases, leaving 11 bases between the germline ends. The CDR3 DNA sequence: TGTGCCAGCTCACCGTCGGTAGGGGCTAATGAAAAACTGTTTTTT. Its protein product is CASSPSVGANEKLFF.

This chain links TRBV5-6 with TRBJ2-5, with 10 bases that match TRBD1. The CDR3 consists of 15 residues. Germline CDR1 and CDR2: SGHDT and YYEEEE. J was trimmed by 5 bases and V by 0 bases; bases with no gene match: 4. The CDR3 is CASSLETGGRETQYF. CDR3 nucleotides: TGTGCCAGCAGCTTGGAGACAGGGGGCAGGGAGACCCAGTACTTC.

V is TRBV29-1 and J is TRBJ2-6; perhaps TRBD1 as D (5 bases). Germline V lookup: CDR1 SQVTM, CDR2 ANQGSEA. The germline V and J ends were trimmed by 4 bases and 0 bases, with 16 bases remaining between them. The CDR3 length is 17 residues. CDR3 nucleotides: TGCAGCGTTGTGTGGGGCTTTGCCAGCTCTGGGGCCAACGTCCTGACTTTC. This gives the protein CSVVWGFASSGANVLTF.

V is TRBV5-1 and J is TRBJ2-7; 10 nucleotides match TRBD2. From germline, CDR1 is SGHRS and CDR2 YFSETQ. The junction had 7 bases not matched to a gene; V was cut back by 4 bases and J by 0 bases. The CDR3 extends over 16 amino acids. The CDR3 is CASSHSGGKFSYEQYF. CDR3 DNA sequence: TGCGCCAGCAGCCATAGCGGGGGGAAGTTCTCCTACGAGCAGTACTTC.

This chain links TRBV25-1 with TRBJ1-5; weak D call: TRBD1 (6 bases). Germline V gives CDR1 MGHDK, CDR2 SYGVNS. The CDR3 is 15 residues long. The germline V and J ends were trimmed by 1 base and 11 bases, with 18 bases remaining between them. CDR3 in DNA: TGTGCCAGCAGTGAATCAGGGGCAGCCCTATTGGCCCAGCATTTT. It yields the protein CASSESGAALLAQHF.

This clone has a single count. The chain couples TRBV6-1 to TRBJ2-3; TRBD2 is a possible D gene (6 bases). V was clipped by 2 bases and J by 4 bases, with 7 bases between them. The CDR3 is 13 residues long. CDR1 MNHNS and CDR2 SASEGT come from the germline V gene. CDR3 protein: CASSELAADTQYF. The CDR3 DNA follows: TGTGCCAGCAGTGAATTAGCGGCAGATACGCAGTATTTT.

This clone has a handful of counts. The chain carries TRBV5-4 and TRBJ2-7, with TRBD1 matching over 10 bases. Unmatched junction bases numbered 9, after V lost 7 bases and J lost 2 bases. This CDR3 spans 15 amino acids. Germline values: CDR1 SGHNT, CDR2 YYREEE (reference sequence). The CDR3 region is CASGNRDRGPYEQYF. The CDR3, as DNA: TGTGCCAGCGGGAACCGGGACAGGGGCCCCTACGAGCAGTACTTC.

This clone was counted between two and nine times. The chain is built from TRBV7-9 and TRBJ1-2, with D uncertain. This CDR3 contains 14 residues. Germline lookup yields CDR1 SEHNR and CDR2 FQNEAQ (reference sequence). V was trimmed by 3 bases and J by 3 bases, leaving 11 bases between them. The CDR3 spells CASSFEASDYGYTF. CDR3 sequence (DNA): TGTGCCAGCAGCTTTGAGGCTTCGGACTATGGCTACACCTTC.

V gene TRBV5-8 combines with J gene TRBJ2-7; D uncertain. This CDR3 is built from 13 residues. CDR1 is SGHTS, CDR2 YDEGEE, per germline. V lost 0 bases, J lost 5 bases, and 9 bases lay in between. The CDR3 region has the DNA TGTGCCAGCAGCTTGGCTGAGATCGACGAGCAGTACTTC. Its protein product is CASSLAEIDEQYF. Based on the CDR3 plus reference TRBV5-8 and TRBJ2-7, the full variable domain is EAGVTQSPTHLIKTRGQQATLRCSPISGHTSVYWYQQALGLGLQFLLWYDEGEERNRGNFPPRFSGRQFPNYSSELNVNALELEDSALYLCASSLAEIDEQYFGPGTRLTVT.

The gene calls are TRBV12-5 and TRBJ2-3; D is unclear. This CDR3 contains 16 residues. Germline-derived CDR1 and CDR2 are LGHNT and FRNRAP. The V end was cut by 7 bases, the J end by 0 bases, with 17 bases between. The CDR3 protein is CASARQAVPSTDTQYF. For the CDR3, the DNA is TGTGCTAGTGCCCGTCAGGCAGTTCCAAGCACAGATACGCAGTATTTT.

The J gene is TRBJ2-3, the V gene TRBV9; 11 bases agree with TRBD2. V lost 0 bases to trimming and J lost 3 bases; unmatched junction nucleotides: 6. The CDR3 loop spans 17 amino acids. Germline V gene lookup returns CDR1 SGDLS and CDR2 YYNGEE. Written as DNA, the CDR3 is TGTGCCAGCAGCGTAGGTCTAGCGGGGGGAACTACAGATACGCAGTATTTT. This encodes CASSVGLAGGTTDTQYF.

CDR3 in amino acids: CASSENLGGAYNEQFF. Here the CDR3 DNA reads TGTGCCAGCAGTGAAAATCTAGGGGGGGCCTACAATGAGCAGTTCTTC. J is TRBJ2-1 and V is TRBV2, with D maybe TRBD2 (7 bases). Trimming took off 2 bases at V and 2 bases at J, with 13 bases between the two ends. The length of the CDR3 is 16 residues. Germline V CDR1 and CDR2: SNHLY, FYNNEI.

CDR3 region: CASSKAGVGEKLFF. The DNA for the CDR3 is TGTGCCAGCAGCAAAGCAGGGGTTGGTGAAAAACTGTTTTTT. The chain has TRBV21-1 and TRBJ1-4; the D segment call TRBD1 is taken from the table without a DNA check. TRBV21-1 is listed as a pseudogene. The CDR3 totals 14 residues.

V and J are TRBV4-1 and TRBJ1-2; D not resolved. Trimming stripped 4 bases from V and 4 bases from J, with 13 bases between. Germline values: CDR1 MGHRA, CDR2 YSYEKL. The CDR3 is 14 residues long. CDR3 sequence reads: CASSLFGDLYGYTF. CDR3 in DNA: TGCGCCAGCAGCCTGTTCGGGGATCTCTATGGCTACACCTTC.

The chain carries TRBV7-9 and TRBJ2-1; 11 nucleotides agree with TRBD2. V trimming: 4 bases; J trimming: 6 bases; junction bases outside the gene matches: 17. This CDR3 has 19 residues. In germline, CDR1 is SEHNR, CDR2 FQNEAQ (reference sequence). CDR3 in DNA: TGTGCCAGCAGCTCACCTACTAGCGGGGGTCCCGGTTCGCGCAATGAGCAGTTCTTC. This gives the protein CASSSPTSGGPGSRNEQFF. Full variable domain (remainder filled in from reference TRBV7-9 and TRBJ2-1): DTGVSQNPRHKITKRGQNVTFRCDPISEHNRLYWYRQTLGQGPEFLTYFQNEAQLEKSRLLSDRFSAERPKGSFSTLEIQRTEQGDSAMYLCASSSPTSGGPGSRNEQFFGPGTRLTVL.

The chain carries TRBV13 and TRBJ2-7; TRBD1 aligns across 8 bases. V was pared by 5 bases and J by 1 base, with 10 bases of the junction left unmatched. The CDR3 is 16 residues long. From germline, CDR1 is PRHDT and CDR2 FYEKMQ (reference sequence). The CDR3 coding sequence is TGTGCCAGCAGCCGAGGTCGAGGACAGGGTTCCTACGAGCAGTACTTC. It encodes CASSRGRGQGSYEQYF.

The rearrangement uses TRBV5-1 and TRBJ1-1, with D hard to call. Between the trimmed V and J ends, which lost 2 bases and 5 bases, there was a span of 13 bases. CDR3 length: 14 amino acids. Germline assignment: CDR1 SGHRS and CDR2 YFSETQ. The DNA of the CDR3 is TGCGCCAGCAGCTTTGGGGTCTCGGGGACTGAAGCTTTCTTT. Encoded protein: CASSFGVSGTEAFF.

This clone was seen a handful of times. The V and J genes are TRBV18 and TRBJ2-6, with a tentative D call TRBD1 (5 bases). This CDR3 is 15 amino acids long. Trimming removed 2 bases from V and 2 bases from J, with 7 bases in between. The germline V gene has CDR1 KGHSH and CDR2 LQKENI. CDR3 bases: TGTGCCAGCTCACCAACAGGAGCTGGGGCCAACGTCCTGACTTTC. This sequence encodes CASSPTGAGANVLTF.

The chain uses TRBV20-1 and TRBJ2-3; TRBD2 is a possible D gene (6 bases). CDR3 size: 11 residues. Germline V gene lookup returns CDR1 DFQATT and CDR2 SNEGSKA (reference sequence). V lost 5 bases and J lost 5, with 8 bases in between. CDR3 DNA sequence: TGCAGTGCTGGTAGCGGAGATACGCAGTATTTT. It encodes CSAGSGDTQYF.

This chain joins TRBV29-1 and TRBJ1-1, with D uncertain. V was clipped by 4 bases and J by 11 bases, with 14 bases between them. This CDR3 region has 11 residues. Germline loops: CDR1 SQVTM, CDR2 ANQGSEA. CDR3 sequence (DNA): TGCAGCGTTGGCAGCGATGCGCTGGCTTTCTTT. Translating it yields CSVGSDALAFF.

This clone was recorded only once. The V and J genes are TRBV30 and TRBJ2-4; 8 nucleotides line up with TRBD1. The CDR3 contains 13 residues. V lost 8 bases to trimming and J lost 8 bases; unmatched junction nucleotides: 11. From germline, CDR1 is GTSNPN and CDR2 SVGIG (reference sequence). The chain's CDR3 is CARQGKGGDIQYF. DNA of the CDR3: TGTGCCCGACAGGGGAAGGGGGGAGACATTCAGTACTTC.

This chain joins TRBV15 and TRBJ2-2, with a possible D match to TRBD2 (7 bases). Per germline, CDR1 LNHNV and CDR2 YYDKDF (reference sequence). The length of the CDR3 is 15 residues. V shed 4 bases and J shed 5 bases, with 14 bases lying between them. CDR3: CATSKGGAGTGELFF. For the CDR3, the DNA is TGTGCCACCAGCAAGGGGGGGGCGGGGACCGGGGAGCTGTTTTTT.